The 20 T cell receptor beta chains in this list originate from one sample, sequenced in a study of vaccination effects on CD4 cells after COVID-19. Their target antigens are unknown. Before sequencing took place, the ViraFEST assay used viral peptide pools to expand antigen-specific CD4+ T cells. Isolation of CD4+ T cells took place after less than twelve days of culture. Vaccinated participants had no history of SARS-CoV-2 infection and tested negative for nucleocapsid antibodies. Here immunoSEQ multiplex PCR was the method, and the copy in TCRdb shows in-frame clones only, minus some. The table lists tens of thousands of clones, roughly 76% of them singletons. The sample was CD4+ T cells from PBMCs cultured with HCoV-NL63 spike peptides, taken before COVID-19 vaccination. Receptors originate from a human donor who received a COVID-19 vaccine.

The rearrangement joins TRBV5-1 to TRBJ2-5; 7 bases match TRBD2. The germline V gene encodes CDR1 SGHRS and CDR2 YFSETQ. V shed 1 base, J shed 5 bases, and the junction held 14 bases outside the gene matches. CDR3 length equals 17 residues. The CDR3 coding sequence is TGCGCCAGCAGCTTGCCCATCGGGGGGAAATCGTGGGAGACCCAGTACTTC. This encodes CASSLPIGGKSWETQYF.

This chain connects TRBV18 to TRBJ1-2, with a weak D call TRBD1 (6 bases). Deletions cut 0 bases from V and 5 bases from J, with 10 bases between. Germline V gene sequence: CDR1 KGHSH, CDR2 LQKENI. The CDR3 loop spans 14 amino acids. CDR3 coding DNA: TGTGCCAGCTCACCACCGGACAGCTCTTATGGCTACACCTTC. Translation: CASSPPDSSYGYTF.

The rearrangement links TRBV19 to TRBJ1-4, with D possibly TRBD1 on 6 matching bases. The germline gives CDR1 LNHDA, CDR2 SQIVND (reference sequence). V was cut by 1 base and J by 12 bases, with 9 bases left in between. The CDR3 is 12 residues long. The CDR3 DNA reads TGTGCCAGTAGTATAGCACAGGGAGAACTGTTTTTT. It encodes CASSIAQGELFF.

The chain employs TRBV30 and TRBJ1-2, with 9 positions matching TRBD1. The CDR3 is 15 amino acids. V shed 6 bases, J shed 8 bases, and the junction held 16 bases outside the gene matches. Germline CDR1 GTSNPN, CDR2 SVGIG (reference sequence). As DNA, the CDR3 is TGTGCCTGTATACCGGGACAGGGCTTATCCGGGGGCTACACCTTC. This sequence encodes CACIPGQGLSGGYTF.

This chain joins TRBV6-5 and TRBJ1-5; D uncertain. Germline CDR1 reads MNHEY; CDR2 reads SVGAGI. V lost 2 bases and J 4 bases, leaving 6 bases between the germline ends. There are 13 residues in the CDR3. This CDR3 is CASSYDSNQPQHF. CDR3 in DNA: TGTGCCAGCAGTTACGATTCAAATCAGCCCCAGCATTTT.

The chain links TRBV18 to TRBJ1-3; TRBD1 agrees at 10 bases. Germline CDR1 KGHSH, CDR2 LQKENI. The CDR3 is 16 amino acids. V was clipped by 3 bases and J by 7 bases; unmatched bases: 9. In DNA form, the CDR3 reads TGTGCCAGCTCACCGTCCCGGGACAGGGGCTTGAACACCATATATTTT. It yields the protein CASSPSRDRGLNTIYF.

The rearrangement uses TRBV28 and TRBJ2-3; D unclear. The CDR3 runs 12 residues. Germline-derived CDR1 and CDR2 are MDHEN and SYDVKM. Trimming took 4 bases from V and 3 from J, leaving 5 bases between them. CDR3 nucleotides: TGTGCCAGCAGTTCCCTTACAGATACGCAGTATTTT. The encoded protein is CASSSLTDTQYF.

J is TRBJ2-5 and V is TRBV21-1; TRBD2, the table's D call, lacks a check against the DNA. TRBV21-1 is deemed a pseudogene. The CDR3 extends over 16 amino acids. The CDR3 DNA follows: TGTGCCAGCAGCAAAGTCGGGTGCGCCGCCCAAGAGACCCAGTACTTC. Translated, it gives CASSKVGCAAQETQYF.

This clone was found once. J is TRBJ1-6 and V is TRBV7-9; tentative D call: TRBD1 (6 bases). CDR3 length equals 12 residues. The V end was cut by 10 bases, the J end by 7 bases, with 11 bases between. CDR1 SEHNR and CDR2 FQNEAQ come from the germline V gene (reference sequence). The CDR3 region is CAIETGNSPLHF. The DNA of the CDR3 is TGTGCCATCGAGACAGGAAATTCACCCCTCCACTTT.

V is TRBV20-1 and J is TRBJ1-6; D is uncertain. Per germline, CDR1 DFQATT and CDR2 SNEGSKA (reference sequence). Trimming removed 3 bases from V and 6 bases from J, with 9 bases in between. This CDR3 region has 13 residues. In nucleotides, the CDR3 is TGCAGTGCTAGTGGAGATGGTAATTCACCCCTCCACTTT. Its translation: CSASGDGNSPLHF.

This clone was seen more than once but under ten times. The rearrangement links TRBV2 to TRBJ2-2, with D possibly being TRBD2 (6 bases). Germline CDR1 is SNHLY and CDR2 is FYNNEI. Trimming shortened V by 7 bases and J by 4 bases, and 16 bases separated the two germline ends. The length of the CDR3 is 15 residues. DNA of the CDR3: TGTGCCAGCACACGGACCAGGGAGGTCACCGGGGAGCTGTTTTTT. This encodes CASTRTREVTGELFF.

This clone was seen just once. The chain combines TRBV2 with TRBJ2-3; 10 nucleotides agree with TRBD1. CDR1 and CDR2 from the germline V gene are SNHLY and FYNNEI. V lost 6 bases and J lost 4; bases outside the gene matches: 4. The CDR3 loop spans 14 amino acids. The CDR3 reads CASSKGQGADTQYF. The CDR3, as DNA: TGTGCCAGCAGCAAAGGACAGGGGGCAGATACGCAGTATTTT.

The chain employs TRBV7-8 and TRBJ2-3; the D is unclear. This CDR3 spans 14 amino acids. The V gene's germline CDR1 is SGHVS and CDR2 FQNEAQ. Trimming took 7 bases from V and 0 from J, leaving 11 bases between them. The CDR3 bases are TGTGCCAGCACCACTTTCTCTAGCACAGATACGCAGTATTTT. Residues: CASTTFSSTDTQYF.

This clone was counted a few times. This chain connects TRBV18 to TRBJ1-3; tentative D call: TRBD1 (5 bases). The V end was cut by 2 bases, the J end by 0 bases, with 11 bases between. CDR1 and CDR2 (germline): KGHSH, LQKENI. The CDR3 sequence is 16 residues long. This CDR3 reads CASSPGTASSGNTIYF. The CDR3, as DNA: TGTGCCAGCTCACCAGGGACGGCGAGCTCTGGAAACACCATATATTTT.

V and J are TRBV6-5 and TRBJ1-5, with D possibly TRBD1 on 5 matching bases. The CDR3 covers 13 residues. With 5 bases removed from V and 5 bases from J, the gap between germline ends came to 10 bases. Germline V gene lookup returns CDR1 MNHEY and CDR2 SVGAGI. The CDR3 DNA reads as TGTGCCAGCAGTCCAGGGCGAGATCAGCCCCAGCATTTT. As protein: CASSPGRDQPQHF.

This chain uses TRBV5-1 with TRBJ2-5; TRBD1 aligns across 8 bases. V gave up 3 bases and J gave up 9 bases; unmatched junction bases: 13. Germline lookup yields CDR1 SGHRS and CDR2 YFSETQ. The CDR3 spans 15 residues. The CDR3, as DNA: TGCGCCAGCAGCTATGGACAGGGCACGTCTATGGCCCAGTACTTC. Amino acids: CASSYGQGTSMAQYF.

This clone was observed once. The chain links TRBV5-1 to TRBJ2-3; 10 bases line up with TRBD2. V shed 4 bases, J shed 1 base, and the junction held 6 bases outside the gene matches. This CDR3 has 16 residues. Germline lookup yields CDR1 SGHRS and CDR2 YFSETQ. Here the CDR3 reads CASSPILAGGTDTQYF. The CDR3 coding sequence is TGCGCCAGCAGCCCGATCCTAGCGGGGGGCACAGATACGCAGTATTTT.

This clone was observed once. Other nucleotide sequences in the sample specify the same CDR3. The rearrangement joins TRBV15 to TRBJ1-5; D may be TRBD1 (5 bases). The V end was cut by 9 bases, the J end by 3 bases, with 9 bases between. This CDR3 comprises 12 residues. Germline CDR1 is LNHNV and CDR2 is YYDKDF (reference sequence). The CDR3: CATGPYNQPQHF. For the CDR3, the DNA is TGTGCCACGGGGCCCTACAATCAGCCCCAGCATTTT.

The rearrangement links TRBV2 to TRBJ2-5; unclear D gene. The V gene's germline CDR1 is SNHLY and CDR2 FYNNEI. There are 14 residues in the CDR3. V lost 1 base and J lost 0, with 6 bases in between. This CDR3 is CASSEVTDQETQYF. DNA for the CDR3: TGTGCCAGCAGTGAAGTGACGGACCAAGAGACCCAGTACTTC.

This clone came up once. V is TRBV5-6 and J is TRBJ2-3; 10 nucleotides line up with TRBD2. Germline loops: CDR1 SGHDT, CDR2 YYEEEE. This CDR3 spans 17 amino acids. Trimming cost V 2 bases and J 2 bases; bases outside gene matches: 8. CDR3 region: CASSFLVLAGDTDTQYF. For the CDR3, the DNA is TGTGCCAGCAGCTTTCTAGTTCTAGCGGGGGACACAGATACGCAGTATTTT.